This note documents a single T cell receptor beta chain sequence. The antigen is not known. Cells designated naive CD8 were CD45RO-negative and were positively selected for CCR7, with terminally differentiated effector memory CD45RA+ cells excluded. This record belongs to a study of shared clonotypes between healthy human individuals. Findings of the study overall: It was the few donors that limited the genetic and exposure-history diversity represented.

Germline CDR1 SGHTA, CDR2 FQGTGA. CDR3 length: 13 residues. V was cut by 3 bases and J by 4 bases, with 9 bases left in between. Deep-level assay runs were performed. The genomic DNA of each subset was split evenly across several immunoSEQ plates. The method was immunoSEQ multiplex PCR; TCRdb's version includes in-frame clones alone and lacks a portion of them. Among millions of clones listed, 85% to 95% were seen once. The sequenced material came from naive CD8+ T cells sorted from blood. This chain connects TRBV7-3 to TRBJ1-1; D ambiguous. The TCR sequence derives from a man aged 18 to 30 in good health. The CDR3 is CASSFGHGTEAFF. CDR3 DNA: TGTGCCAGCAGCTTTGGGCATGGCACTGAAGCTTTCTTT.